This is a list of T cell receptor beta chains from one sample in a study of neurological immune-mediated disorders. TCRdb reanalysed the 5' RACE reads using MiXCR and keeps one entry per CDR3 protein. The sample carries about 55,000 distinct CDR3 sequences, over 3.5% recorded once. The sample was PBMCs. These receptors all stem from a man in his 60s with multiple sclerosis. Both conserved end residues are part of each CDR3. Fields, in order: clone size, CDR3 length, V gene, J gene, CDR3 protein. The listing skips clone size in some rows; elsewhere it reads once, few, many or a size class.

many	14	TRBV20-1	TRBJ1-1	CSAKKQGVDTEAFF
many	12	TRBV10-2	TRBJ2-1	CASGDRYNEQFF
many	15	TRBV20-1	TRBJ2-1	CSARDRLETHNEQFF
many	15	TRBV28	TRBJ2-7	CASSLSASGPYEQYF
many	13	TRBV15	TRBJ1-2	CATRDRGHYGYTF
many	14	TRBV5-1	TRBJ1-4	CASSQQGLNEKLFF
many	19	TRBV4-2	TRBJ2-2	CASSQREDRGSSSSGELFF
many	12	TRBV29-1	TRBJ2-7	CSVRDGAYEQYF
many	15	TRBV20-1	TRBJ1-2	CSVVGSGRDDYGYTF
many	14	TRBV20-1	TRBJ2-2	CSASSGGAFGELFF
many	17	TRBV7-2	TRBJ2-1	CASSIGTSGAGRDEQFF
many	17	TRBV3-1	TRBJ2-7	CASSQKRTISGLNEQYF
many	15	TRBV20-1	TRBJ1-1	CSARDLRRSGIEAFF
.	15	TRBV18	TRBJ2-7	CASSPEWDRWYEQYF
many	12	TRBV20-1	TRBJ2-1	CSARRDYNEQFF
many	16	TRBV5-1	TRBJ2-7	CASSLPGQDLTYEQYF
many	14	TRBV7-8	TRBJ1-2	CASSLTDTYYGYTF
many	16	TRBV2	TRBJ2-3	CASSERKKTSTDTQYF
many	13	TRBV5-1	TRBJ2-7	CASSSTGTYEQYF
few	16	TRBV6-6	TRBJ1-5	CASRFTGTGGNKTQNF
few	12	TRBV5-1	TRBJ2-1	CASMSTYNEQFF
.	16	TRBV5-5	TRBJ1-1	CASSSPAGFEYTEAFF
many	12	TRBV2	TRBJ1-6	CASSDVRAPLHF
many	15	TRBV20-1	TRBJ2-7	CSARGRDRVSYEQYF
.	17	TRBV3-1	TRBJ2-2	CASSFRPRGRSTGELFF
many	16	TRBV27	TRBJ2-1	CASSFAGANGPLEQFF
many	15	TRBV5-1	TRBJ2-7	CASSLAGTREDEQYF
few	13	TRBV15	TRBJ2-7	CANSARTGNEQYF
.	12	TRBV28	TRBJ1-4	CASSLINEKLFF
many	16	TRBV7-2	TRBJ2-2	CASSLFRGANTGELFF
many	15	TRBV7-2	TRBJ1-2	CASSLQRTANYGYTF
many	15	TRBV5-6	TRBJ1-1	CASSFRRIMNTEAFF
many	15	TRBV20-1	TRBJ1-5	CSARQLDGSPKPQHF
many	13	TRBV12-3/TRBV12-4	TRBJ1-4	CASSFNLPNELFF
many	16	TRBV10-2	TRBJ2-4	CASGVPSGGAKNIQYF
.	16	TRBV3-1	TRBJ2-7	CASSQGSGTSGYEQYF
many	11	TRBV24-1	TRBJ2-7	CATGTGTKQYF
many	16	TRBV6-5	TRBJ2-1	CASSSSGTEIYNEQFF
few	15	TRBV6-5	TRBJ2-2	CASSYSSGGSGELFF
many	14	TRBV29-1	TRBJ1-1	CSVGLDMTNTEAFF
many	13	TRBV20-1	TRBJ2-7	CSAPRSGSHEQYF
.	12	TRBV18	TRBJ2-7	CDSSREEHEQYF
.	12	TRBV10-3	TRBJ2-7	CAIRMEGFEQYF
many	13	TRBV24-1	TRBJ2-1	CATSDYSIHEQFF
.	14	TRBV7-2	TRBJ2-2	CASSLKRSTGELFF
many	14	TRBV5-6	TRBJ2-7	CASSLRLAGGEQYF
many	14	TRBV20-1	TRBJ2-7	CGGNTGTGPLEQYF
many	13	TRBV7-2	TRBJ1-1	CASSFRRVTEAFF
many	15	TRBV27	TRBJ1-4	CASSFGSATNEKLFF
.	12	TRBV20-1	TRBJ2-1	CSASRGVNEQFF
many	13	TRBV6-1	TRBJ2-5	CASSGAPMETQYF
many	14	TRBV7-9	TRBJ2-6	CATPPAALFNVLTF
many	14	TRBV27	TRBJ1-5	CASSDSGPNQPQHF
many	13	TRBV20-1	TRBJ2-5	CSAEVIQGETQYF
many	17	TRBV20-1	TRBJ1-1	CSARDQSGAPGSTEAFF
many	17	TRBV20-1	TRBJ2-2	CSASPLTSGGYTGELFF
many	15	TRBV12-3/TRBV12-4	TRBJ1-2	CASRRGGTAGYGYTF
many	11	TRBV29-1	TRBJ2-5	CSVRVGETQYF
many	15	TRBV20-1	TRBJ2-2	CSASLGAGWAGELFF
many	14	TRBV5-1	TRBJ2-7	CASSSGTSYFEQYF